A single sample gave rise to the 5 T cell receptor beta chains below, sequenced in a study of T cell repertoires in aging, cancer and after chemotherapy. Rearranged V-D-J TRB sequences were amplified with a mixed TRB-A/B primer pool. Each CDR3 protein gets one entry after TCRdb re-called the multiplex PCR reads with MiXCR. The sample comprises about 12,000 distinct CDR3 sequences, about 28% of which are singletons, and 10% rests with the top ten. Peripheral blood genomic DNA, not sorted cells or RNA, was the template. The sample consisted of blood. The receptor source for this set is a human donor in good health. The donor label of this sample is uncertain.

This clonotype is categorized as medium-sized. The CDR3 DNA reads TGTGCCAGTAGTCCCGGAGCAGGCATTAGCAATCAGCCCCAGCATTTT. Amino acids: CASSPGAGISNQPQHF. The rearrangement uses TRBV19 and TRBJ1-5; D is uncertain. Germline-derived CDR1 and CDR2 are LNHDA and SQIVND (reference sequence). Between the trimmed V and J ends, which lost 5 bases and 0 bases, there was a span of 14 bases. The CDR3 runs 16 residues.

This clonotype has a handful of counts. The V call is TRBV19, the J call TRBJ2-3; D gene ambiguous. Trimming took 1 base from V and 1 from J, leaving 9 bases between them. CDR1 and CDR2 (germline): LNHDA, SQIVND (reference sequence). The CDR3 consists of 15 residues. CDR3 coding DNA: TGTGCCAGTAGTATAGGAGGCTCGGGCACAGATACGCAGTATTTT. Protein: CASSIGGSGTDTQYF.

This clonotype is medium-sized within its sample. The chain links TRBV6-5 to TRBJ1-2; 7 positions agree with TRBD1. Germline V gives CDR1 MNHEY, CDR2 SVGAGI. The V and J ends lost 8 bases and 4 bases, in that order; junction bases with no gene match: 10. The CDR3 totals 14 residues. This CDR3 reads CASHRFPGGYGYTF. The CDR3 nucleotides are TGTGCCAGCCACCGGTTCCCAGGGGGCTATGGCTACACCTTC.

This clonotype was recorded a few times. The rearrangement uses TRBV6-5 and TRBJ2-6; no clear D gene. Germline V gene sequence: CDR1 MNHEY, CDR2 SVGAGI. The CDR3 totals 17 residues. Trimming shortened V by 10 bases and J by 0 bases, and 19 bases separated the two germline ends. The CDR3: CATNPATLSSGANVLTF. For the CDR3, the DNA is TGTGCCACAAACCCAGCGACTTTAAGCTCTGGGGCCAACGTCCTGACTTTC.

This clonotype turned up a few times. V is TRBV20-1 and J is TRBJ2-5; a weak D match, TRBD1 (5 bases). The CDR3 loop spans 12 amino acids. Germline-derived CDR1 and CDR2 are DFQATT and SNEGSKA (reference sequence). The CDR3 reads CRARWGRETQYF. As DNA, the CDR3 is TGCAGGGCACGCTGGGGCCGGGAGACCCAGTACTTC.